A selection of T cell receptor beta chains follows, all from one sample in a study of T-cell reconstitution after alpha-beta-depleted transplantation in children. TCRdb itself ran the PCR reads through MiXCR, one entry per CDR3 protein. The sample holds over 450,000 distinct CDR3 sequences, more than 9% seen once. Material: PBMCs, obtained before TCRalphabeta/CD19-depleted stem cell transplant. The receptors derive from a child aged 2 to 10 with inherited bone marrow failure, due to receive a stem cell transplant. The CDR3 runs from the conserved cysteine through the conserved F or W. The D gene is left open where the match is weak. Not every row has a clone size; where given, it reads once, few, many or a size class.

D gene	clone size	V gene	J gene	CDR3 DNA	CDR3 protein
TRBD2	few	TRBV20-1	TRBJ2-7	TGCAGTGCTAGCCTGAGGGGAGGGTCCGTGCAGTACTTC	CSASLRGGSVQYF
.	few	TRBV7-2	TRBJ2-2	TGTGCCAGCAGCACGCGACAGGTGTACACCGGGGAGCTGTTTTTT	CASSTRQVYTGELFF
TRBD2	.	TRBV7-2	TRBJ2-2	TGTGCCAGCAGCCCTACGGTTCGGACTAGGGGCACCGGGGAGCTGTTTTTT	CASSPTVRTRGTGELFF
.	many	TRBV20-1	TRBJ2-7	TGCAGTGCGGTGAGGGACCTCACCCAATACGAGCAGTACTTC	CSAVRDLTQYEQYF
TRBD2	many	TRBV6-2/TRBV6-3	TRBJ2-2	TGTGCCAGCAGTTACCTGAGCGGGAGGGCGACCGGGGAGCTGTTTTTT	CASSYLSGRATGELFF
.	many	TRBV5-1	TRBJ2-5	TGCGCCAGCAGCTCACAGGGTCAAAGTGAGACCCAGTACTTC	CASSSQGQSETQYF
.	many	TRBV12-3/TRBV12-4	TRBJ1-6	TGTGCCAGCAGTTTAGACTCCCCGGGGGCCGGACCACCCCTCCACTTT	CASSLDSPGAGPPLHF
.	many	TRBV29-1	TRBJ1-2	TGCAGCGTTGACCTAACCCGAGGATACTATGGCTACACCTTC	CSVDLTRGYYGYTF
.	.	TRBV29-1	TRBJ2-5	TGCAGCGTGCGGTCCCAAGAGACCCAGTACTTC	CSVRSQETQYF
.	.	TRBV12-3/TRBV12-4	TRBJ2-7	TGTGCCAGCAGTTCGGACGGCGCTCCGTACGAGCAGTACTTC	CASSSDGAPYEQYF
TRBD1	many	TRBV7-9	TRBJ1-2	TGTGCCAGCAGCTTTCCTCCAGGGGGCGAGGAGCTTGGCACCTTC	CASSFPPGGEELGTF
.	many	TRBV29-1	TRBJ2-2	TGCAGCGTTACGTCAAGGTCCCTCCCGAACACCGGGGAGCTGTTTTTT	CSVTSRSLPNTGELFF
.	many	TRBV12-3/TRBV12-4	TRBJ2-3	TGTGCCAGCAGTTTCACCGGGCCCCCGGGCGATACGCAGTATTTT	CASSFTGPPGDTQYF
TRBD1	few	TRBV5-1	TRBJ2-5	TGCGCCAGCAGCTTGATTGTCGGACAGGAGAGGACCCAGTACTTC	CASSLIVGQERTQYF
TRBD2	many	TRBV28	TRBJ2-1	TGTGCCAGCAGTTCGATACTAGCGGGAGGAGACAATGAGCAGTTCTTC	CASSSILAGGDNEQFF
.	.	TRBV19	TRBJ2-3	TGTGCCAGTAGTATTAGAGACAGCACAGATACGCAGTATTTT	CASSIRDSTDTQYF
.	many	TRBV7-2	TRBJ1-2	TGTGCCAGCAGCTTACCACAGGACTATGGCTACACCTTC	CASSLPQDYGYTF
TRBD2	many	TRBV29-1	TRBJ2-1	TGCAGTGGCCGCACTACTAGCGGCGAATACAATGAGCAGTTCTTC	CSGRTTSGEYNEQFF
.	many	TRBV12-3/TRBV12-4	TRBJ2-3	TGTGCCAGCACCTATTCCCCATTCACAGATACGCAGTATTTT	CASTYSPFTDTQYF
.	many	TRBV4-3	TRBJ2-1	TGCGCCAGCAGCCAAGATGGCAGCTTTGGGTACAATGAGCAGTTCTTC	CASSQDGSFGYNEQFF
.	.	TRBV19	TRBJ2-1	TGTGCCAGTAGTCCACGTTTGTGGGACGATGGGTACAATGAGCAGTTCTTC	CASSPRLWDDGYNEQFF
.	many	TRBV20-1	TRBJ2-5	TGCAGTGCTAGACGGGTGGCGGGGTGGGAGGAGACCCAGTACTTC	CSARRVAGWEETQYF
TRBD2	many	TRBV7-2	TRBJ2-1	TGTGCCAGCAGCTTCGGCCATAGCGGGGCGGGATACAATGAGCAGTTCTTC	CASSFGHSGAGYNEQFF
.	.	TRBV5-1	TRBJ2-7	TGCGCCAGCAGCTTGGGAGGGGCCGGAATTTACGAGCAGTACTTC	CASSLGGAGIYEQYF
TRBD2	few	TRBV5-5	TRBJ2-1	TGTGCCAGCAGCTTGGGTTGGCTAGCGGGTGAGCAGTTCTTC	CASSLGWLAGEQFF
.	many	TRBV6-2/TRBV6-3	TRBJ2-7	TGTGCCAGCTCGGGCAGCACCTACGAGCAGTACTTC	CASSGSTYEQYF
TRBD1	many	TRBV5-1	TRBJ2-1	TGCGCCAGCAGCTTGCAACAGGGGAGCTCCTACAATGAGCAGTTCTTC	CASSLQQGSSYNEQFF
.	once	TRBV11-2	TRBJ2-5	TGTGCCAGCAGCTTAGGGATGATCTTGTACCAAGAGACCCAGTACTTC	CASSLGMILYQETQYF
.	many	TRBV6-5	TRBJ2-3	TGTGCCAGCAGTTACTCGGTGCTGGACGGTCCTAGCACAGATACGCAGTATTTT	CASSYSVLDGPSTDTQYF
TRBD1	.	TRBV7-2	TRBJ1-3	TGTGCCAGCAGCTCGGGACAGCCGGGGGGAAACACCATATATTTT	CASSSGQPGGNTIYF
TRBD2	few	TRBV20-1	TRBJ2-5	TGCTGTGCTAGAGTACTAGCGGATCAGAAACAAGAGACCCAGTACTTC	CCARVLADQKQETQYF
TRBD1	many	TRBV7-9	TRBJ2-2	TGTGCCAGCAGCCCGAAGCTGGGACAGCAGAACACCGGGGAGCTGTTTTTT	CASSPKLGQQNTGELFF
.	many	TRBV29-1	TRBJ1-1	TGCACTGTGGGGGAAGCCAACACTGAAGCTTTCTTT	CTVGEANTEAFF
TRBD2	many	TRBV7-2	TRBJ2-3	TGTGCCAGCAGACCGACTAGCGGGAGTCTGGCAGATACGCAGTATTTT	CASRPTSGSLADTQYF
.	.	TRBV19	TRBJ1-1	TGTGCCAGTACCCCCGGGCACGCGAACACTGAAGCTTTCTTT	CASTPGHANTEAFF
.	many	TRBV27	TRBJ2-1	TGTGCCAGCAGCTGGCAGATATACAATGAGCAGTTCTTC	CASSWQIYNEQFF
.	.	TRBV30	TRBJ2-7	TGTGCCTGGAGTGTATCTTGGGGGGCGGTAGGCTCCTACGAGCAGTACTTC	CAWSVSWGAVGSYEQYF
TRBD1	.	TRBV29-1	TRBJ1-2	TGCAGCGTTGAATACAGGGGGCGATCGGGCTATGGCTACACCTTC	CSVEYRGRSGYGYTF
TRBD1	many	TRBV4-3	TRBJ1-2	TGCGCCAGCAGCCAAGACGACCGGGACAGGGTCTATGGTTACACCTTC	CASSQDDRDRVYGYTF